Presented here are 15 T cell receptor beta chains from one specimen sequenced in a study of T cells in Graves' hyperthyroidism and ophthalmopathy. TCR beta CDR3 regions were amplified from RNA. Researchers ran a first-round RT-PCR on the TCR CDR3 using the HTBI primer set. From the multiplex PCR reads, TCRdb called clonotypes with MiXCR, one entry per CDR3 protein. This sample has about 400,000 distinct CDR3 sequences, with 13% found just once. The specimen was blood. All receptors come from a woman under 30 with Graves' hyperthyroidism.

CDR3 nucleotide sequence: TGTGCCAGCTCCTTATCCGCGTGGAGCGTGTCTGGGGCCAACGTCCTGACTTTC. This encodes CASSLSAWSVSGANVLTF. V and J are TRBV28 and TRBJ2-6; D call uncertain. Trimming pared 8 bases from V and 1 base from J, leaving 21 bases between. Germline CDR1 reads MDHEN; CDR2 reads SYDVKM. The CDR3 totals 18 residues.

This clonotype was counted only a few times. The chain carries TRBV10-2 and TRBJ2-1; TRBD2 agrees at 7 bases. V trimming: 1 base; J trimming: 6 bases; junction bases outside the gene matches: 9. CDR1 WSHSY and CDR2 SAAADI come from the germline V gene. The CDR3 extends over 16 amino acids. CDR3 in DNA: TGCGCCAGCAGTGAGTTTCGGGGGGAAGGGAGCAATGAGCAGTTCTTC. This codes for CASSEFRGEGSNEQFF.

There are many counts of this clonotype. The CDR3 loop reads CASSRGGTEAFF. The CDR3 DNA sequence: TGTGCCAGCAGTCGAGGGGGCACTGAAGCTTTCTTT. V usage is TRBV12-3 or TRBV12-4 and J usage is TRBJ1-1, with D possibly matching TRBD1 (6 bases). V gave up 5 bases and J gave up 4 bases, with 8 bases separating them. This CDR3 contains 12 residues.

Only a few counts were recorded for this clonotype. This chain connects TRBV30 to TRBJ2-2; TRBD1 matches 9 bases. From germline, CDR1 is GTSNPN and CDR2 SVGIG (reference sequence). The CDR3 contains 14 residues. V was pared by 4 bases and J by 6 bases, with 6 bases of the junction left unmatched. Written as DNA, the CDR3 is TGTGCCTGGAACAGGGGGCACATCGCCGGGGAGCTGTTTTTT. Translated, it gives CAWNRGHIAGELFF.

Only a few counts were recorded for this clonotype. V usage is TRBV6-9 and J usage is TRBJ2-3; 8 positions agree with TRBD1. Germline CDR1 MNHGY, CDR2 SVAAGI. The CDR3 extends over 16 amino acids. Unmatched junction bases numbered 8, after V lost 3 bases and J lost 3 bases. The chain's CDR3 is CASSYQGGQATDTQYF. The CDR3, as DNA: TGTGCCAGCAGTTACCAGGGGGGACAGGCTACAGATACGCAGTATTTT.

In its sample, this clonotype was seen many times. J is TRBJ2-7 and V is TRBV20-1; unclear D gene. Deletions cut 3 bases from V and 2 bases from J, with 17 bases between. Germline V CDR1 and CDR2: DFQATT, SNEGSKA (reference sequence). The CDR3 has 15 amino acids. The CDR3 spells CSARPVEILTYEQYF. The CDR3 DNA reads TGCAGTGCTAGGCCCGTGGAGATTTTGACCTACGAGCAGTACTTC.

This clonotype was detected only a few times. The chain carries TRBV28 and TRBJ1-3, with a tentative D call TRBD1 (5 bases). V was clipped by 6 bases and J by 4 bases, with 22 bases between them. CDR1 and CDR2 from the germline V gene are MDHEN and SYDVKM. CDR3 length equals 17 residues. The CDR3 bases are TGTGCCAGCAGCGTGGCCCTGCAGGGAGGGTCAGGAAACACCATATATTTT. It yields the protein CASSVALQGGSGNTIYF.

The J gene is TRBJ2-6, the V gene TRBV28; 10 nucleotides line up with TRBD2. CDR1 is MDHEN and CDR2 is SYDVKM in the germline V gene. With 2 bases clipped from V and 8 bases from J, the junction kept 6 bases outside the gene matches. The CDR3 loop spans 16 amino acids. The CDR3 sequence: CASSLISGGFSNVLTF. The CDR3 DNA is TGTGCCAGCAGTTTAATTAGCGGGGGGTTTTCCAACGTCCTGACTTTC.

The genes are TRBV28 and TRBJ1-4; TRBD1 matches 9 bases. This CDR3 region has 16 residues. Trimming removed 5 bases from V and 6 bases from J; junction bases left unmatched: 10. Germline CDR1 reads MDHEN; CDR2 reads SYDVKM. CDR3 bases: TGTGCCAGCAGTGGGCCCGGGACAGGGCGGTATGAAAAACTGTTTTTT. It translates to CASSGPGTGRYEKLFF.

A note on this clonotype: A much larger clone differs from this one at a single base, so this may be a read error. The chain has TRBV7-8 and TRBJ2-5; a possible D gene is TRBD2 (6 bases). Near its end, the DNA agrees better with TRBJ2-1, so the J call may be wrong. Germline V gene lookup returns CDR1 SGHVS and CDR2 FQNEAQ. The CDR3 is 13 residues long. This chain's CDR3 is CASSFSPGETQFF. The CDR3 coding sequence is TGTGCCAGCAGCTTTTCGCCGGGGGAGACCCAGTTCTTC.

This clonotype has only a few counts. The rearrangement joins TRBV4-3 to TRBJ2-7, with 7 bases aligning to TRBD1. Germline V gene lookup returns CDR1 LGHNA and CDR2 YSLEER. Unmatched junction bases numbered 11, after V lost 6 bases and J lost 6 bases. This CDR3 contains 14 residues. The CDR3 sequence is CASRATTGLGEQYF. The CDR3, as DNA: TGCGCCAGCAGGGCGACGACAGGGCTGGGCGAGCAGTACTTC.

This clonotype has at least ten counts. CDR3 nucleotide sequence: TGTGCCATCAGTGAGGCGGCAGTCTCGGGCGAGCAGTACTTC. Translating gives CAISEAAVSGEQYF. The chain employs TRBV10-3 and TRBJ2-7; D is unclear. The CDR3 runs to 14 residues. Trimming shortened V by 2 bases and J by 6 bases, and 14 bases separated the two germline ends. Germline loops: CDR1 ENHRY, CDR2 SYGVKD.

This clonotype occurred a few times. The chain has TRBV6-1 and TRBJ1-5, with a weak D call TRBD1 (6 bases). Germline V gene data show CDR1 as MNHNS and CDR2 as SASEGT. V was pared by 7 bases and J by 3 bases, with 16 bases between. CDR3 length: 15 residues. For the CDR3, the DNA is TGTGCCAGCACTAAGCCGGACAGTAACAATCAGCCCCAGCATTTT. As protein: CASTKPDSNNQPQHF.

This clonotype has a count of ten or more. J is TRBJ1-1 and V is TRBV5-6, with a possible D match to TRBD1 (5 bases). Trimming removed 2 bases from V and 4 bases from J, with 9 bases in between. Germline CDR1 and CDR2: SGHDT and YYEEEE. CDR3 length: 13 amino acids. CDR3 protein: CASSLEGSTEAFF. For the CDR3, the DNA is TGTGCCAGCAGCTTAGAGGGGAGCACTGAAGCTTTCTTT.

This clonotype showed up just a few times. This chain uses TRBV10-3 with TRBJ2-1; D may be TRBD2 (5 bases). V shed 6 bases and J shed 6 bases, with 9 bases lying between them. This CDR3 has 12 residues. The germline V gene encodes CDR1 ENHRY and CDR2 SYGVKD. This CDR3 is CAISRGVNEQFF. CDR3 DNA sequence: TGTGCCATCAGCCGGGGAGTCAATGAGCAGTTCTTC.